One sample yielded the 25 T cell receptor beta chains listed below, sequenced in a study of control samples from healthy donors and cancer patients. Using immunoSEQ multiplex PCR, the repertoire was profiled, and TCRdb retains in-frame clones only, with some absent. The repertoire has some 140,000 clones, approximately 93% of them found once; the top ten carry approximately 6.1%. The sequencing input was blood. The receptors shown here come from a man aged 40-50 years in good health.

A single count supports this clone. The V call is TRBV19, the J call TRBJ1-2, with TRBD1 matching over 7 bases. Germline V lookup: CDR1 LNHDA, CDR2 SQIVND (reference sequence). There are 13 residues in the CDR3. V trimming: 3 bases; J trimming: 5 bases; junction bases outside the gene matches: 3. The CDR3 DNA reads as TGTGCCAGTAGTATGTGGACAGGATATGGCTACACCTTC. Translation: CASSMWTGYGYTF.

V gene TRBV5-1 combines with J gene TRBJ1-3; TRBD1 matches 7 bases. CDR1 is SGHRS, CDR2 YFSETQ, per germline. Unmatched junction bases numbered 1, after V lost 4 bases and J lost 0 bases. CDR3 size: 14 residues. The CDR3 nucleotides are TGCGCCAGCAGCCGGGACAGCTCTGGAAACACCATATATTTT. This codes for CASSRDSSGNTIYF.

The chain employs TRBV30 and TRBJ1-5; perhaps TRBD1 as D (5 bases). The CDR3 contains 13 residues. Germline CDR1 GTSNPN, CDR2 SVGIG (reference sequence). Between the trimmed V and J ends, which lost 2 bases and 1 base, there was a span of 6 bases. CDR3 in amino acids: CAWSRDSNQPQHF. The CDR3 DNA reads TGTGCCTGGAGTCGGGACAGCAATCAGCCCCAGCATTTT. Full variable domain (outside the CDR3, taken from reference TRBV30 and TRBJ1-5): SQTIHQWPATLVQPVGSPLSLECTVEGTSNPNLYWYRQAAGRGLQLLFYSVGIGQISSEVPQNLSASRPQDRQFILSSKKLLLSDSGFYLCAWSRDSNQPQHFGDGTRLSIL.

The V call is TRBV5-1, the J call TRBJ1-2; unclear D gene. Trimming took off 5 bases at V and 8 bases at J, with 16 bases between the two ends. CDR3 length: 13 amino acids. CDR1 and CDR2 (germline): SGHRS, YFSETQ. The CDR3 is CASRRALLEGYTF. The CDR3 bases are TGCGCCAGCAGGAGGGCGCTGCTCGAGGGCTACACCTTC.

CDR3 sequence: CASTQGGAEAFF. As DNA, the CDR3 is TGTGCCAGCACACAAGGGGGAGCTGAAGCTTTCTTT. This rearrangement joins TRBV28 to TRBJ1-1; the D gene is possibly TRBD1 (6 bases). The CDR3 runs to 12 residues. Germline CDR1 and CDR2: MDHEN and SYDVKM. V was cut by 7 bases and J by 6 bases, with 12 bases left in between.

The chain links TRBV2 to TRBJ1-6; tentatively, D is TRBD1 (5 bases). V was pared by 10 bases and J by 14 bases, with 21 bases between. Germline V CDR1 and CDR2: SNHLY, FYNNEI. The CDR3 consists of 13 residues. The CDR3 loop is CATLGVGDLALHF. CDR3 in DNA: TGTGCCACCCTGGGCGTGGGGGATTTGGCCCTCCACTTT.

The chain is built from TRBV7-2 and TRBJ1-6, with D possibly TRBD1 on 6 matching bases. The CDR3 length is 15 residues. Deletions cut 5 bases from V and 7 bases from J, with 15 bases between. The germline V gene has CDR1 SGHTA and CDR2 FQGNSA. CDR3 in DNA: TGTGCCAGCAGCATACAGAGGACAGCGAATTCACCCCTCCACTTT. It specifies CASSIQRTANSPLHF.

This CDR3 reads CASSPDTGVNSPLHF. CDR3 sequence (DNA): TGCGCCAGCAGCCCGGATACAGGGGTGAATTCACCCCTCCACTTT. The V call is TRBV5-1, the J call TRBJ1-6; 7 bases agree with TRBD1. Unmatched junction bases numbered 8, after V lost 4 bases and J lost 7 bases. The CDR3 has 15 amino acids. Germline CDR1 and CDR2: SGHRS and YFSETQ.

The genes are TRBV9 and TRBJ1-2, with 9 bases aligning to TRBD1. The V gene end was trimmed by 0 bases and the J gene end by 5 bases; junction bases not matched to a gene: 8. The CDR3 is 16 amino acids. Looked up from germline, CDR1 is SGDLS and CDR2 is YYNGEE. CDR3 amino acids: CASSVDPRTGDYGYTF. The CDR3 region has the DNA TGTGCCAGCAGCGTAGACCCTAGGACAGGGGATTATGGCTACACCTTC. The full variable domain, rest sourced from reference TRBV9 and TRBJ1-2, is DSGVTQTPKHLITATGQRVTLRCSPRSGDLSVYWYQQSLDQGLQFLIQYYNGEERAKGNILERFSAQQFPDLHSELNLSSLELGDSALYFCASSVDPRTGDYGYTFGSGTRLTVV.

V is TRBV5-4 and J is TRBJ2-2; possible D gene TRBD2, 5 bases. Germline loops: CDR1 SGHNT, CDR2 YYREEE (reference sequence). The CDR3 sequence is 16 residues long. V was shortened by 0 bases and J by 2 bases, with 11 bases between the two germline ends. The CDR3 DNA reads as TGTGCCAGCAGCTTGGCACCCAGGACTAACACCGGGGAGCTGTTTTTT. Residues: CASSLAPRTNTGELFF.

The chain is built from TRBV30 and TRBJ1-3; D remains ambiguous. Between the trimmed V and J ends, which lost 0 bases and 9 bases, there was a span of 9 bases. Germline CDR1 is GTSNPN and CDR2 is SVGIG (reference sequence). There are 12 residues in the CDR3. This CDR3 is CAWSVRRGTIYF. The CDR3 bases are TGTGCCTGGAGTGTCCGCCGGGGCACCATATATTTT.

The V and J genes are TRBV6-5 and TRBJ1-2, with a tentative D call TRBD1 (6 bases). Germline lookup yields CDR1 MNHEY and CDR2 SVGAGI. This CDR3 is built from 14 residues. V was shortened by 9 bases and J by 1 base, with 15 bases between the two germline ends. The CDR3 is CASTRGHVNYGYTF. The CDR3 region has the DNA TGTGCCAGTACCAGGGGCCACGTTAACTATGGCTACACCTTC.

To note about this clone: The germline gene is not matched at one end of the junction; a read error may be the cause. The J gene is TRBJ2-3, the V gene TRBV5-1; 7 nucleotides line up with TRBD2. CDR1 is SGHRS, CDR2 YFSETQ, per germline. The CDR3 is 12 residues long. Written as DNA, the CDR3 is TGCGCCAGCACCTTGGGAGGGGATACGCAGTATTTT. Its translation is CASTLGGDTQYF.

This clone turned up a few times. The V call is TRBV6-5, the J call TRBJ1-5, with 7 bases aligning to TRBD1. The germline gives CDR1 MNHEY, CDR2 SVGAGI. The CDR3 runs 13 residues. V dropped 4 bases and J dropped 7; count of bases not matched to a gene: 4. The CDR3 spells CASSSTGIQPQHF. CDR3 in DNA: TGTGCCAGCAGTTCGACAGGGATCCAGCCCCAGCATTTT.

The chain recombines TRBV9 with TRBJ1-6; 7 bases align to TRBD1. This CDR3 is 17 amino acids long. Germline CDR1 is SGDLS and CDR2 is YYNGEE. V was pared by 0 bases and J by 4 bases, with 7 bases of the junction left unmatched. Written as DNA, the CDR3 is TGTGCCAGCAGCGTAGAGGGGACAGCTTATTATAATTCACCCCTCCACTTT. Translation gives CASSVEGTAYYNSPLHF.

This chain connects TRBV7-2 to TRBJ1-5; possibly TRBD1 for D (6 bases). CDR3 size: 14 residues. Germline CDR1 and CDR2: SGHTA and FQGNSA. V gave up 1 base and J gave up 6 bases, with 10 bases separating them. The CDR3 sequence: CASSLGGASQPQHF. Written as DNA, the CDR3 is TGTGCCAGCAGCTTAGGGGGGGCCTCTCAGCCCCAGCATTTT.

The CDR3 region is CASSTRTGKAEAFF. The CDR3 DNA reads as TGTGCCAGCAGTACCCGGACAGGGAAAGCTGAAGCTTTCTTT. The chain employs TRBV28 and TRBJ1-1; 8 bases fit TRBD1. The length of the CDR3 is 14 residues. From germline, CDR1 is MDHEN and CDR2 SYDVKM. V lost 5 bases to trimming and J lost 6 bases; unmatched junction nucleotides: 8.

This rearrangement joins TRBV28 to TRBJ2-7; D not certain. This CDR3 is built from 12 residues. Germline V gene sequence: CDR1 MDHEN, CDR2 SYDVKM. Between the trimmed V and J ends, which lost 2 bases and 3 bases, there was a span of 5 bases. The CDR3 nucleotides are TGTGCCAGCAGTTTAGGTCACTACGAGCAGTACTTC. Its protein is CASSLGHYEQYF.

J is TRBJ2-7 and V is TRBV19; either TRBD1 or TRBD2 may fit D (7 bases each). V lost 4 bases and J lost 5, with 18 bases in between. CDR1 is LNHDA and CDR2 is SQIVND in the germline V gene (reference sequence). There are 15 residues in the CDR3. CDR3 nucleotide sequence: TGTGCCAGTAGTAAGGGGGCGGGGGCACCCAACGAGCAGTACTTC. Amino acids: CASSKGAGAPNEQYF.

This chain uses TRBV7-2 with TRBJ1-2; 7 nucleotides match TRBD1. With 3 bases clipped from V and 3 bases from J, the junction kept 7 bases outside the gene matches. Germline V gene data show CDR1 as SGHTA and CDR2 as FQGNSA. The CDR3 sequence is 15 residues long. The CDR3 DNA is TGTGCCAGCAGCTTGATGACAGGGTCGCACTATGGCTACACCTTC. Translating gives CASSLMTGSHYGYTF.

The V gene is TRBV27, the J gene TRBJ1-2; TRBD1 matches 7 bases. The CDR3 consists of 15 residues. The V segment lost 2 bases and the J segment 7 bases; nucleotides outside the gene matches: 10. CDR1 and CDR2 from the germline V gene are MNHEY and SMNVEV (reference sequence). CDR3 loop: CASSLLRDRKGGYTF. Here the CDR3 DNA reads TGTGCCAGCAGTTTACTCCGGGACAGAAAGGGTGGCTACACCTTC.

CDR3 region: CASSIGIQGARLGYGYTF. As DNA, the CDR3 is TGTGCCAGTAGTATTGGGATACAGGGGGCACGACTCGGCTATGGCTACACCTTC. This sequence joins TRBV19 and TRBJ1-2; 9 nucleotides align to TRBD1. Germline V gives CDR1 LNHDA, CDR2 SQIVND (reference sequence). The J segment lost 4 bases and the V segment lost 3 bases, leaving 15 bases of the junction unmatched. The CDR3 runs 18 residues.

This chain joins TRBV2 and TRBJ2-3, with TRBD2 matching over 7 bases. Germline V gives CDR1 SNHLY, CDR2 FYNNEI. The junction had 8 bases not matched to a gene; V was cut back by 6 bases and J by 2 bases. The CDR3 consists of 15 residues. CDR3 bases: TGTGCCAGCAGCGTTATAGGGAGGGCCACAGATACGCAGTATTTT. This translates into CASSVIGRATDTQYF.

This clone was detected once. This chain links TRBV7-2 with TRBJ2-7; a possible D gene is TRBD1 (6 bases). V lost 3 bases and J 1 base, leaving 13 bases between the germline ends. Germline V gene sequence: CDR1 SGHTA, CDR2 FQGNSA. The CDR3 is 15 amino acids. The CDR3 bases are TGTGCCAGCAGCTTCAGGGGTCGAGCATCCTACGAGCAGTACTTC. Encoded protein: CASSFRGRASYEQYF. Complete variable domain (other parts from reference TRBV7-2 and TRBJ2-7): GAGVSQSPSNKVTEKGKDVELRCDPISGHTALYWYRQSLGQGLEFLIYFQGNSAPDKSGLPSDRFSAERTGGSVSTLTIQRTQQEDSAVYLCASSFRGRASYEQYFGPGTRLTVT.

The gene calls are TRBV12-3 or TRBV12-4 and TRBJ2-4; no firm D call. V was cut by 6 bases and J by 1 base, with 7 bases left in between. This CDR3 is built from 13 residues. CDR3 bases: TGTGCCAGCAGCAGAGGCGCCAAAAACATTCAGTACTTC. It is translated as CASSRGAKNIQYF.